This is a list of T cell receptor beta chains from one sample in a study of blood T cells in healthy people across ages. TCRdb re-called the 5' RACE reads through MiXCR, storing one row per CDR3 protein. The sample carries hundreds of thousands of distinct CDR3 sequences, about 34% recorded once. Sequencing input: blood. The source of these receptors is a man younger than 35 in good health. CDR3s include the opening cysteine and the closing phenylalanine or tryptophan. Fields, in order: CDR3 DNA, CDR3 protein, V gene, J gene, D gene, CDR3 length, clone size. D genes are given only for firm matches. Only some rows state a clone size, as once, few, many or a class for expanded clones.

CDR3 DNA: TGTGCCAGCAGCATTGGGATTACCTACGAGCAGTACTTC
CDR3 protein: CASSIGITYEQYF
V gene: TRBV14
J gene: TRBJ2-7
D gene: .
CDR3 length: 13
clone size: .

CDR3 DNA: TGTGCCAGCAGCATTAGGAGGTTTGGCAATCAGCCCCAGCATTTT
CDR3 protein: CASSIRRFGNQPQHF
V gene: TRBV7-8
J gene: TRBJ1-5
D gene: .
CDR3 length: 15
clone size: .

CDR3 DNA: TGCGCCAGCAGCTCCGGGACTAGACGGCGGGAGCAGTACTTC
CDR3 protein: CASSSGTRRREQYF
V gene: TRBV5-1
J gene: TRBJ2-5
D gene: TRBD2
CDR3 length: 14
clone size: .

CDR3 DNA: TGTGCCACCAGCAGAGATCCGCGGTTGGAGGAGGGCTACACCTTC
CDR3 protein: CATSRDPRLEEGYTF
V gene: TRBV15
J gene: TRBJ1-2
D gene: .
CDR3 length: 15
clone size: .

CDR3 DNA: TGTGCCAGCAGTGTGGCGGGGCCCAGTGAGCAGTTCTTC
CDR3 protein: CASSVAGPSEQFF
V gene: TRBV6-2/TRBV6-3
J gene: TRBJ2-1
D gene: .
CDR3 length: 13
clone size: many

CDR3 DNA: TGTGCCAGCAGTTTAAGGAGGGGCAATGAGCAGTTCTTC
CDR3 protein: CASSLRRGNEQFF
V gene: TRBV7-2
J gene: TRBJ2-1
D gene: .
CDR3 length: 13
clone size: many

CDR3 DNA: TGCGCCAGCAGCTTTAATCAGGGAGCAGATACGCAGTATTTT
CDR3 protein: CASSFNQGADTQYF
V gene: TRBV5-1
J gene: TRBJ2-3
D gene: .
CDR3 length: 14
clone size: .

CDR3 DNA: TGTGCCAGCAGCTTAGAGGATGAGACCCAGTACTTC
CDR3 protein: CASSLEDETQYF
V gene: TRBV7-9
J gene: TRBJ2-5
D gene: .
CDR3 length: 12
clone size: few

CDR3 DNA: TGTGCCAGCATCCCTGAGAACTCCTACAATGAGCAGTTCTTC
CDR3 protein: CASIPENSYNEQFF
V gene: TRBV6-2/TRBV6-3
J gene: TRBJ2-1
D gene: .
CDR3 length: 14
clone size: many

CDR3 DNA: TGTGCCAGCAGCTTGTCGAACTACGAGCAGTACTTC
CDR3 protein: CASSLSNYEQYF
V gene: TRBV5-5
J gene: TRBJ2-7
D gene: .
CDR3 length: 12
clone size: many

CDR3 DNA: TGCAGTGTTACAAGCATCGAAGCGGACCCTAGCACAGATACGCAGTATTTT
CDR3 protein: CSVTSIEADPSTDTQYF
V gene: TRBV20-1
J gene: TRBJ2-3
D gene: .
CDR3 length: 17
clone size: .

CDR3 DNA: TGTGCCAGTGACCCAGGGCGCTCTGGGGCCAACGTCCTGACTTTC
CDR3 protein: CASDPGRSGANVLTF
V gene: TRBV9
J gene: TRBJ2-6
D gene: .
CDR3 length: 15
clone size: few

CDR3 DNA: TGTGCCAGCAGCTTCCGTAGCGGGACCTACGAAGAGCAGTACTTC
CDR3 protein: CASSFRSGTYEEQYF
V gene: TRBV7-2
J gene: TRBJ2-7
D gene: TRBD2
CDR3 length: 15
clone size: .

CDR3 DNA: TGTGCCAGCAGCCAAGAAGAAGCCAGGGGGCGAGATACGCAGTATTTT
CDR3 protein: CASSQEEARGRDTQYF
V gene: TRBV3-1
J gene: TRBJ2-3
D gene: TRBD1
CDR3 length: 16
clone size: .

CDR3 DNA: TGTGCCAGCAGTTTATGGGCTAGCGGGGGGATCACAGATACGCGGTATTTT
CDR3 protein: CASSLWASGGITDTRYF
V gene: TRBV27
J gene: TRBJ2-3
D gene: TRBD2
CDR3 length: 17
clone size: .

CDR3 DNA: TGCAGTGCCCGGGACAGGGGTTTTTGGACTGAAGCTTTCTTT
CDR3 protein: CSARDRGFWTEAFF
V gene: TRBV20-1
J gene: TRBJ1-1
D gene: TRBD1
CDR3 length: 14
clone size: few

CDR3 DNA: TGTGCCAGCAGGCAGGGAGGGGTCCTGACGGGTGAAGCTTTCTTT
CDR3 protein: CASRQGGVLTGEAFF
V gene: TRBV6-2/TRBV6-3
J gene: TRBJ1-1
D gene: .
CDR3 length: 15
clone size: .

CDR3 DNA: TGTGCCAGCAGCTTGAATGGAGGGGGCTCCTACGAGCAGTACTTC
CDR3 protein: CASSLNGGGSYEQYF
V gene: TRBV5-1
J gene: TRBJ2-7
D gene: .
CDR3 length: 15
clone size: few

CDR3 DNA: TGCAGTGCTAGAGAAGGTGGCACAGACGAGCAGTACTTC
CDR3 protein: CSAREGGTDEQYF
V gene: TRBV20-1
J gene: TRBJ2-7
D gene: .
CDR3 length: 13
clone size: .

CDR3 DNA: TGTGCCAGCAGCTTAGACCAGGGAGGGTTTGAGCAGTACTTC
CDR3 protein: CASSLDQGGFEQYF
V gene: TRBV11-1
J gene: TRBJ2-5
D gene: TRBD2
CDR3 length: 14
clone size: .

CDR3 DNA: TGCGCCAGCAGCCAAGTGAGGGGAACTGGCGGGGAGCTGTTTTTT
CDR3 protein: CASSQVRGTGGELFF
V gene: TRBV4-3
J gene: TRBJ2-2
D gene: .
CDR3 length: 15
clone size: few

CDR3 DNA: TGCAGTGCTAATGGGTGGGGGGGCCAGTCTGAATTGTGGGATGAGCAGTTCTTC
CDR3 protein: CSANGWGGQSELWDEQFF
V gene: TRBV20-1
J gene: TRBJ2-1
D gene: .
CDR3 length: 18
clone size: few

CDR3 DNA: TGTGCCAGCAGCCCGGGACTAGCGGGGGTTAGCACAGATACGCAGTATTTT
CDR3 protein: CASSPGLAGVSTDTQYF
V gene: TRBV13
J gene: TRBJ2-3
D gene: TRBD2
CDR3 length: 17
clone size: many

CDR3 DNA: TGCAGCGTTGAAGATCCCGGAGGACAGGGGGCCACGGGTAATAAGCAGTTCTTC
CDR3 protein: CSVEDPGGQGATGNKQFF
V gene: TRBV29-1
J gene: TRBJ2-1
D gene: TRBD1
CDR3 length: 18
clone size: .

CDR3 DNA: TGCAGTGCCCAGTCCCCGGGGAACCAGCCCCAGCATTTT
CDR3 protein: CSAQSPGNQPQHF
V gene: TRBV20-1
J gene: TRBJ1-5
D gene: .
CDR3 length: 13
clone size: .

CDR3 DNA: TGTGCCACCTCCATGTGGGGAGGCTACACCTTC
CDR3 protein: CATSMWGGYTF
V gene: TRBV3-1
J gene: TRBJ1-2
D gene: .
CDR3 length: 11
clone size: .

CDR3 DNA: TGTGCCAGCAGCTTAGGGGACAGGGACACCGGGGAGCTGTTTTTT
CDR3 protein: CASSLGDRDTGELFF
V gene: TRBV7-9
J gene: TRBJ2-2
D gene: TRBD1
CDR3 length: 15
clone size: .

CDR3 DNA: TGTGCCAGCAGCGTAGATGTGGGACAAGAGACCCGGTACTTC
CDR3 protein: CASSVDVGQETRYF
V gene: TRBV9
J gene: TRBJ2-5
D gene: .
CDR3 length: 14
clone size: .